This TCR beta chain was observed in a study of regulatory T cells in long-lasting Graves disease. Across the whole study: Newly diagnosed Graves' patients took antithyroid drugs under 3 months.

Details on this clonotype: Being one base from a much bigger clone, this may be a read error.

The time point here: newly diagnosed GD, antithyroid drugs for less than 3 months. Scientists built the TCR library using RNA that was extracted from PBMCs. The CDR3 runs 13 residues. Trimming cost V 6 bases and J 11 bases; bases outside gene matches: 11. CDR1 DFQATT and CDR2 SNEGSKA come from the germline V gene (reference sequence). Combining iRepertoire HTBI primers with Arm-PCR of CDR3 regions, the authors built TCR beta libraries. TCRdb reprocessed the multiplex PCR reads via MiXCR and lists one record per CDR3 protein. Of about 540,000 distinct CDR3 sequences in the sample, roughly 14% were seen once. The same specimen was also included in a second study, on T cells in Graves' hyperthyroidism and ophthalmopathy. That study reports: The study used the HTBI primer set for a first-round RT-PCR of the TCR CDR3.

The receptor's source is a man younger than 40 with Graves disease. The chain has TRBV20-1 and TRBJ2-5, with 11 bases identical to TRBD2. The material sequenced was peripheral blood mononuclear cells (PBMCs), taken at new diagnosis, from a patient treated with antithyroid drugs. The CDR3, as DNA: TGCAGTGCATTAGCGGGAGGGCCAAATGAGCAGTACTTC. The encoded protein is CSALAGGPNEQYF.